The 29 T cell receptor beta chains presented below share a single source sample, sequenced in a study of T cell responses to AZD1222 COVID-19 vaccine. Generated by immunoSEQ multiplex PCR, the TCRdb table keeps only in-frame clones and is missing some. Altogether 150,000 to 200,000 clones are present, about 91% being singletons, with the ten largest covering 1% to 1.5%. The sequencing here drew on peripheral blood, taken 28 days after the second AZD1222 dose. The receptor source for this set is an adult who received the AZD1222 COVID-19 vaccine.

Turning to this clone: A clone one base away is much larger, so this may be a read error. In the same sample, other DNA sequences code for this CDR3. The V and J genes are TRBV4-1 and TRBJ2-3, with 14 bases fitting TRBD2. Germline V gene lookup returns CDR1 MGHRA and CDR2 YSYEKL. CDR3 length: 20 residues. J was trimmed by 2 bases and V by 2 bases; bases with no gene match: 12. CDR3 bases: TGCGCCAGCAGCCAACCAGGACTAGCGGGGGGCTCTTCGACCACAGATACGCAGTATTTT. It encodes CASSQPGLAGGSSTTDTQYF.

J is TRBJ2-2 and V is TRBV5-6; TRBD2 matches 10 bases. Germline V gene sequence: CDR1 SGHDT, CDR2 YYEEEE. This CDR3 has 19 residues. V shed 0 bases and J 4 bases; nucleotides not matched to a gene: 12. CDR3 sequence: CASSLGLAGVLVSTGELFF. The CDR3 DNA sequence: TGTGCCAGCAGCTTGGGGCTAGCGGGAGTATTGGTGAGCACCGGGGAGCTGTTTTTT. The full variable domain, with the rest looked up from reference TRBV5-6 and TRBJ2-2, is DAGVTQSPTHLIKTRGQQVTLRCSPKSGHDTVSWYQQALGQGPQFIFQYYEEEERQRGNFPDRFSGHQFPNYSSELNVNALLLGDSALYLCASSLGLAGVLVSTGELFFGEGSRLTVL.

The V and J genes are TRBV6-5 and TRBJ2-7; D is unclear. The CDR3 totals 14 residues. Per germline, CDR1 MNHEY and CDR2 SVGAGI. Between the trimmed V and J ends, which lost 10 bases and 4 bases, there was a span of 20 bases. CDR3 loop: CATLPGHALYEQYF. The CDR3 nucleotides are TGTGCCACTCTGCCGGGCCACGCCTTATACGAGCAGTACTTC.

This chain joins TRBV28 and TRBJ1-5; a weak D match, TRBD1 (6 bases). Germline V gene sequence: CDR1 MDHEN, CDR2 SYDVKM. V lost 2 bases and J 4 bases, leaving 12 bases between the germline ends. This CDR3 is built from 15 residues. The chain's CDR3 is CASSLRDIANQPQHF. DNA of the CDR3: TGTGCCAGCAGTTTAAGGGACATCGCTAATCAGCCCCAGCATTTT.

The chain combines TRBV28 with TRBJ2-7, with D tentatively TRBD2 (5 bases). Germline loops: CDR1 MDHEN, CDR2 SYDVKM. Trimming stripped 6 bases from V and 2 bases from J, with 11 bases between. There are 13 residues in the CDR3. CDR3 nucleotide sequence: TGTGCCAGCAGCAGTAGCGAGCCCTACGAGCAGTACTTC. Its translation: CASSSSEPYEQYF.

J is TRBJ2-6 and V is TRBV28; D is unresolved. This CDR3 spans 15 amino acids. The germline CDR1 and CDR2 sequences are MDHEN and SYDVKM. V dropped 6 bases and J dropped 3 bases, with 12 bases sitting between them. The CDR3 reads CASSLSARGANVLTF. DNA of the CDR3: TGTGCCAGCAGCCTAAGTGCTCGTGGGGCCAACGTCCTGACTTTC.

V usage is TRBV6-2 or TRBV6-3 and J usage is TRBJ1-4, with D uncertain. The V and J ends lost 0 bases and 1 base respectively, with 6 bases between them. The CDR3 totals 15 residues. In germline, CDR1 is MNHEY, CDR2 SVGEGT. CDR3 in amino acids: CASSYSRGTNEKLFF. The CDR3 nucleotides read TGTGCCAGCAGTTACTCGAGAGGAACTAATGAAAAACTGTTTTTT.

V is TRBV2 and J is TRBJ1-6, with 7 bases lining up with TRBD1. The CDR3 covers 15 residues. CDR1 and CDR2 from the germline V gene are SNHLY and FYNNEI. The junction had 12 bases not matched to a gene; V was cut back by 6 bases and J by 10 bases. CDR3: CASRVTGAVRSPLHF. The CDR3 DNA reads as TGTGCCAGCAGGGTTACAGGGGCCGTTAGGTCACCCCTCCACTTT.

The chain employs TRBV7-9 and TRBJ1-2; no firm D call. Germline V gene sequence: CDR1 SEHNR, CDR2 FQNEAQ (reference sequence). The CDR3 runs to 12 residues. With 1 base removed from V and 3 bases from J, the gap between germline ends came to 3 bases. The CDR3 sequence is CASSLDHYGYTF. Written as DNA, the CDR3 is TGTGCCAGCAGCTTAGACCACTATGGCTACACCTTC. Filled out from reference TRBV7-9 and TRBJ1-2, the complete variable domain reads DTGVSQNPRHKITKRGQNVTFRCDPISEHNRLYWYRQTLGQGPEFLTYFQNEAQLEKSRLLSDRFSAERPKGSFSTLEIQRTEQGDSAMYLCASSLDHYGYTFGSGTRLTVV.

The chain is built from TRBV12-5 and TRBJ1-2; possibly TRBD1 for D (5 bases). The V and J ends lost 6 bases and 3 bases respectively, with 17 bases between them. The CDR3 loop spans 15 amino acids. Germline V CDR1 and CDR2: LGHNT, FRNRAP. The CDR3 bases are TGTGCTAGTGGCCCCAATCCGGGCAGGGACTATGGCTACACCTTC. Residues: CASGPNPGRDYGYTF.

The CDR3: CASSLEAAIQETQYF. The CDR3 DNA reads TGTGCCAGCAGCTTAGAGGCAGCCATCCAAGAGACCCAGTACTTC. This chain joins TRBV11-2 and TRBJ2-5; D remains ambiguous. Trimming stripped 0 bases from V and 1 base from J, with 9 bases between. The length of the CDR3 is 15 residues. The germline gives CDR1 SGHAT, CDR2 FQNNGV.

Only one count was recorded for this clone. The chain carries TRBV6-5 and TRBJ1-5, with TRBD1 as a possible D gene (6 bases). V was clipped by 4 bases and J by 6 bases, with 13 bases between them. There are 14 residues in the CDR3. CDR1 is MNHEY and CDR2 is SVGAGI in the germline V gene. This chain's CDR3 is CASSLQGGGQPQHF. Here the CDR3 DNA reads TGTGCCAGCAGTTTACAGGGAGGGGGTCAGCCCCAGCATTTT.

The chain uses TRBV6-5 and TRBJ2-2; no definite D call. V lost 5 bases and J 2 bases, leaving 3 bases between the germline ends. The CDR3 length is 12 residues. CDR1 MNHEY and CDR2 SVGAGI come from the germline V gene. The CDR3 here is CASSLNTGELFF. The CDR3 nucleotides are TGTGCCAGCAGTCTAAACACCGGGGAGCTGTTTTTT.

The genes are TRBV29-1 and TRBJ2-1; 9 nucleotides agree with TRBD2. Per germline, CDR1 SQVTM and CDR2 ANQGSEA. The CDR3 spans 15 residues. Losses at the gene ends were 1 base for V and 3 bases for J; bases not matched to a gene: 4. DNA for the CDR3: TGCAGCGTTGAAGGACTAGCGGAATACTACAATGAGCAGTTCTTC. Translated: CSVEGLAEYYNEQFF.

This rearrangement joins TRBV5-6 to TRBJ2-1; D ambiguous. The CDR3 has 14 residues. Trimming took 0 bases from V and 4 from J, leaving 8 bases between them. Germline assignment: CDR1 SGHDT and CDR2 YYEEEE. The CDR3 reads CASSLGGFYNEQFF. The DNA of the CDR3 is TGTGCCAGCAGCTTGGGTGGATTTTACAATGAGCAGTTCTTC.

The rearrangement joins TRBV7-2 to TRBJ2-4; 7 nucleotides align to TRBD2. This CDR3 is 15 amino acids long. CDR1 SGHTA and CDR2 FQGNSA come from the germline V gene. With V trimmed by 1 base and J by 7 bases, 7 bases remained unmatched. The CDR3 bases are TGTGCCAGCAGCTTAGATCGGGGGGAGATGAACATTCAGTACTTC. Its translation: CASSLDRGEMNIQYF. Supplemented by reference TRBV7-2 and TRBJ2-4, the full variable domain reads GAGVSQSPSNKVTEKGKDVELRCDPISGHTALYWYRQSLGQGLEFLIYFQGNSAPDKSGLPSDRFSAERTGGSVSTLTIQRTQQEDSAVYLCASSLDRGEMNIQYFGAGTRLSVL.

V is TRBV10-2 and J is TRBJ2-1, with 7 bases fitting TRBD2. The CDR3 is 17 residues long. CDR1 and CDR2 (germline): WSHSY, SAAADI. Losses at the gene ends were 7 bases for V and 4 bases for J; bases not matched to a gene: 16. CDR3 nucleotide sequence: TGCGCCAGCAATGAACGGGGGGTCCTAATAAAATACAATGAGCAGTTCTTC. It translates to CASNERGVLIKYNEQFF.

This chain connects TRBV27 to TRBJ1-6; D unresolved. CDR1 and CDR2 (germline): MNHEY, SMNVEV (reference sequence). The germline V and J ends were trimmed by 5 bases and 4 bases, with 12 bases remaining between them. This CDR3 has 15 amino acids. CDR3 bases: TGTGCCAGCAGTCAGCGATGGGGATATAATTCACCCCTCCACTTT. Translating gives CASSQRWGYNSPLHF.

This sequence joins TRBV27 and TRBJ2-7; D gene uncertain. The CDR3 is 12 amino acids. Germline assignment: CDR1 MNHEY and CDR2 SMNVEV (reference sequence). V was clipped by 6 bases and J by 4 bases, with 10 bases between them. As DNA, the CDR3 is TGTGCCAGCAGCCTTAACAGTTACGAGCAGTACTTC. Translation: CASSLNSYEQYF.

The rearrangement uses TRBV19 and TRBJ2-1, with 10 bases aligning to TRBD1. The CDR3 loop spans 16 amino acids. With 5 bases clipped from V and 3 bases from J, the junction kept 7 bases outside the gene matches. Germline values: CDR1 LNHDA, CDR2 SQIVND (reference sequence). The CDR3 sequence: CASSSRQGARYNEQFF. In DNA, the CDR3 is TGTGCCAGTAGTTCCCGACAGGGGGCGCGCTACAATGAGCAGTTCTTC.

The rearrangement joins TRBV5-5 to TRBJ1-5; D is possibly TRBD1 (5 bases). CDR1 and CDR2 (germline): SGHKS, YYEKEE (reference sequence). The V and J ends lost 0 bases and 4 bases respectively, with 11 bases between them. CDR3 length equals 15 residues. This chain's CDR3 is CASSLGPWGNQPQHF. The CDR3 DNA reads TGTGCCAGCAGCTTGGGGCCGTGGGGGAATCAGCCCCAGCATTTT.

V and J are TRBV12-3 or TRBV12-4 and TRBJ2-1, with 7 bases identical to TRBD1. CDR3 size: 12 residues. Unmatched junction bases numbered 6, after V lost 6 bases and J lost 10 bases. CDR3 nucleotides: TGTGCCAGCAGCCCAGGGGGAGTAGAGCAGTTCTTC. This translates into CASSPGGVEQFF.

This clone was detected once. The V call is TRBV18, the J call TRBJ1-2, with TRBD1 matching 8 bases. CDR1 and CDR2 (germline): KGHSH, LQKENI. Trimming removed 8 bases from V and 3 bases from J; junction bases left unmatched: 14. The CDR3 sequence is 16 residues long. The CDR3 reads CASTPSPGQDYYGYTF. In DNA form, the CDR3 reads TGTGCCAGCACGCCCTCGCCGGGACAGGATTACTATGGCTACACCTTC. Filled out from reference TRBV18 and TRBJ1-2, the complete variable domain reads NAGVMQNPRHLVRRRGQEARLRCSPMKGHSHVYWYRQLPEEGLKFMVYLQKENIIDESGMPKERFSAEFPKEGPSILRIQQVVRGDSAAYFCASTPSPGQDYYGYTFGSGTRLTVV.

About this clone itself: Additional DNA sequences in this sample encode the identical CDR3. This chain uses TRBV12-3 or TRBV12-4 with TRBJ1-1, with unresolved D. The CDR3 is made up of 12 amino acids. Trimming took 3 bases from V and 2 from J, leaving 4 bases between them. CDR3 protein: CASSLLNTEAFF. The CDR3 DNA follows: TGTGCCAGCAGTTTGTTAAACACTGAAGCTTTCTTT.

The V gene is TRBV30, the J gene TRBJ1-3, with TRBD1 identical over 7 bases. The V segment lost 2 bases and the J segment 3 bases; nucleotides outside the gene matches: 7. The CDR3 runs 15 residues. Germline loops: CDR1 GTSNPN, CDR2 SVGIG (reference sequence). As DNA, the CDR3 is TGTGCCTGGAGTCTTACAGGGGCGGATGGAAACACCATATATTTT. Amino acids: CAWSLTGADGNTIYF.

V usage is TRBV5-1 and J usage is TRBJ2-3; D gene ambiguous. Germline values: CDR1 SGHRS, CDR2 YFSETQ. The CDR3 spans 15 residues. Deletions cut 5 bases from V and 0 bases from J, with 13 bases between. The DNA of the CDR3 is TGCGCCAGCAGTTCCCAGGCCCCTAGCACAGATACGCAGTATTTT. This translates into CASSSQAPSTDTQYF. Filled out from reference TRBV5-1 and TRBJ2-3, the complete variable domain reads KAGVTQTPRYLIKTRGQQVTLSCSPISGHRSVSWYQQTPGQGLQFLFEYFSETQRNKGNFPGRFSGRQFSNSRSEMNVSTLELGDSALYLCASSSQAPSTDTQYFGPGTRLTVL.

The chain carries TRBV7-2 and TRBJ1-2, with a tentative D call TRBD1 (6 bases). The CDR3 contains 13 residues. Germline CDR1 is SGHTA and CDR2 is FQGNSA. V was trimmed by 4 bases and J by 8 bases, leaving 14 bases between them. The CDR3 loop reads CASSSDTGLGYTF. CDR3 bases: TGTGCCAGCAGCTCCGATACAGGGCTGGGCTACACCTTC.

The V call is TRBV5-6, the J call TRBJ2-1, with no clear D. V gave up 2 bases and J gave up 12 bases, with 12 bases separating them. The CDR3 sequence is 12 residues long. Germline values: CDR1 SGHDT, CDR2 YYEEEE. The CDR3 region has the DNA TGTGCCAGCAGCTTCGGCGTCACGGGGCAGTTCTTC. It encodes CASSFGVTGQFF.

The V and J genes are TRBV18 and TRBJ2-3; 8 bases line up with TRBD2. CDR3 length equals 15 residues. CDR1 is KGHSH, CDR2 LQKENI, per germline. Losses at the gene ends were 5 bases for V and 3 bases for J; bases not matched to a gene: 7. The CDR3 protein is CASSSGGPRTDTQYF. In nucleotides, the CDR3 is TGTGCCAGCTCATCGGGAGGGCCAAGGACAGATACGCAGTATTTT.